This entry lists 20 T cell receptor beta chains sequenced from one sample in a study of T cell repertoires in cytomegalovirus infection. TCRdb reanalysed the reads using MiXCR and keeps one entry per CDR3 protein. The sample lists 100,000 to 150,000 distinct CDR3 sequences; less than 9.5% were seen once. The sample taken for sequencing was PBMCs. These receptors were taken from a human donor in good health (CMV status not recorded). Some clones in this sample may be carry-over from other donors' samples.

Many counts were recorded for this clonotype. The chain carries TRBV29-1 and TRBJ1-1; 9 nucleotides align to TRBD1. The germline V gene encodes CDR1 SQVTM and CDR2 ANQGSEA. V dropped 3 bases and J dropped 5; count of bases not matched to a gene: 10. CDR3 length equals 15 residues. CDR3 amino acids: CSVEGDRGMWTEAFF. In DNA, the CDR3 is TGCAGCGTTGAGGGTGACAGGGGGATGTGGACTGAAGCTTTCTTT.

In this sample, this clonotype turned up many times. The chain joins TRBV28 to TRBJ2-3; D unresolved. Germline V gene sequence: CDR1 MDHEN, CDR2 SYDVKM. The CDR3 is 12 residues long. Trimming pared 6 bases from V and 4 bases from J, leaving 8 bases between. DNA for the CDR3: TGTGCCAGCAGGAACTATGCAGATACGCAGTATTTT. It translates to CASRNYADTQYF.

The rearrangement joins TRBV7-9 to TRBJ2-3, with 8 bases matching TRBD2. The CDR3 spans 16 residues. Germline lookup yields CDR1 SEHNR and CDR2 FQNEAQ (reference sequence). The V gene end was trimmed by 5 bases and the J gene end by 2 bases; junction bases not matched to a gene: 9. The DNA of the CDR3 is TGTGCCAGCAGCCGACGAGCGGGGGTAGACACAGATACGCAGTATTTT. It encodes CASSRRAGVDTDTQYF.

This clonotype was recorded many times. The V gene is TRBV7-2, the J gene TRBJ2-1, with D possibly TRBD2 on 7 matching bases. From germline, CDR1 is SGHTA and CDR2 FQGNSA. CDR3 length: 14 amino acids. V lost 3 bases to trimming and J lost 7 bases, with 13 bases between them. The DNA of the CDR3 is TGTGCCAGCAGCTTTGGGGGGGGCATGAATGAGCAGTTCTTC. Translation gives CASSFGGGMNEQFF. The whole variable domain, filled in from reference TRBV7-2 and TRBJ2-1, reads GAGVSQSPSNKVTEKGKDVELRCDPISGHTALYWYRQSLGQGLEFLIYFQGNSAPDKSGLPSDRFSAERTGGSVSTLTIQRTQQEDSAVYLCASSFGGGMNEQFFGPGTRLTVL.

In this sample, this clonotype turned up many times. The V gene is TRBV19, the J gene TRBJ1-5, with D perhaps TRBD1 (6 bases). The V end lost 7 bases, the J end lost 5 bases, and 21 bases lay between the germline ends. The germline gives CDR1 LNHDA, CDR2 SQIVND (reference sequence). This CDR3 contains 16 residues. CDR3 nucleotide sequence: TGTGCCAGTAAACTCAGCCGGGACACACTAGATCAGCCCCAGCATTTT. This gives the protein CASKLSRDTLDQPQHF.

This clonotype came up many times. The chain uses TRBV19 and TRBJ2-3; D might be TRBD2 (6 bases). The V end was cut by 6 bases, the J end by 5 bases, with 21 bases between. Looked up from germline, CDR1 is LNHDA and CDR2 is SQIVND (reference sequence). CDR3 length: 16 residues. This CDR3 is CASSGTPPAPRDTQYF. The CDR3 DNA is TGTGCCAGTAGCGGGACTCCCCCGGCCCCTCGAGATACGCAGTATTTT. The full variable domain, its missing parts supplied by reference TRBV19 and TRBJ2-3, is DGGITQSPKYLFRKEGQNVTLSCEQNLNHDAMYWYRQDPGQGLRLIYYSQIVNDFQKGDIAEGYSVSREKKESFPLTVTSAQKNPTAFYLCASSGTPPAPRDTQYFGPGTRLTVL.

This clonotype was counted ten times or more. At one end the junction does not follow the germline gene, possibly because of a read error. The V gene is TRBV12-3 or TRBV12-4, the J gene TRBJ1-5; D is undetermined. There are 17 residues in the CDR3. The CDR3 nucleotides are TGTGCCAGCGGTTTAGGAAAGGGCGCAGAGCGTAATCAGCCCCAGCATTTT. It yields the protein CASGLGKGAERNQPQHF.

The sample holds many counts of this clonotype. CDR3 loop: CSASGSGVIHEQYF. CDR3 in DNA: TGCAGTGCTAGTGGTAGCGGGGTCATTCACGAGCAGTACTTC. The chain carries TRBV20-1 and TRBJ2-7, with 8 positions matching TRBD2. The CDR3 totals 14 residues. J gave up 5 bases and V 3 bases, and 9 bases lay outside the gene matches. Germline CDR1 DFQATT, CDR2 SNEGSKA (reference sequence).

This clonotype was detected ten times or more. The chain recombines TRBV4-1 with TRBJ1-3, with a weak D call TRBD1 (6 bases). The germline CDR1 and CDR2 sequences are MGHRA and YSYEKL. The CDR3 has 14 residues. The V end lost 4 bases, the J end lost 4 bases, and 11 bases lay between the germline ends. CDR3 loop: CASSLQGSGNTIYF. The CDR3 DNA is TGCGCCAGCAGCCTACAGGGCTCCGGAAACACCATATATTTT.

Regarding this clonotype: One junction end does not reproduce the germline sequence, and a read error may be involved. The rearrangement uses TRBV28 and TRBJ1-5; no definite D call. The CDR3 is 12 residues long. The germline gives CDR1 MDHEN, CDR2 SYDVKM. The CDR3: CATEPLRPPRDF. The DNA for the CDR3 is TGTGCCACCGAACCGCTACGTCCCCCGCGGGATTTT.

This clonotype occurred a few times. CDR3 bases: TGCGCCAGCAGTGGCCCCCGGGAAAAAACGAACACTGAAGCTTTCTTT. This codes for CASSGPREKTNTEAFF. This rearrangement joins TRBV4-1 to TRBJ1-1, with D unresolved. The CDR3 has 16 amino acids. Between the trimmed V and J ends, which lost 6 bases and 1 base, there was a span of 18 bases. From germline, CDR1 is MGHRA and CDR2 YSYEKL.

The genes are TRBV28 and TRBJ1-2; TRBD1 matches at 11 bases. Germline CDR1 and CDR2: MDHEN and SYDVKM. V was clipped by 6 bases and J by 7 bases; unmatched bases: 7. This CDR3 spans 14 amino acids. CDR3 sequence: CASSRTGGAGGYTF. The CDR3 DNA reads as TGTGCCAGCAGCAGGACAGGGGGCGCAGGTGGCTACACCTTC.

The gene calls are TRBV20-1 and TRBJ2-5; 7 bases agree with TRBD1. J lost 5 bases, V lost 5 bases, and 11 bases had no gene match. From germline, CDR1 is DFQATT and CDR2 SNEGSKA (reference sequence). The CDR3 has 14 amino acids. CDR3: CSAVIGGQGETQYF. In DNA form, the CDR3 reads TGCAGTGCTGTTATAGGGGGCCAAGGGGAGACCCAGTACTTC.

This clonotype appeared many times. This chain uses TRBV9 with TRBJ1-1, with D uncertain. The germline gives CDR1 SGDLS, CDR2 YYNGEE. The CDR3 consists of 14 residues. The V end was cut by 0 bases, the J end by 1 base, with 7 bases between. CDR3 sequence (DNA): TGTGCCAGCAGCGTAGGCCTGGAGAACACTGAAGCTTTCTTT. This translates into CASSVGLENTEAFF.

This clonotype has just a few counts. V usage is TRBV28 and J usage is TRBJ1-1, with D possibly matching TRBD1 (6 bases). The V end was cut by 6 bases, the J end by 1 base, with 18 bases between. CDR1 and CDR2 from the germline V gene are MDHEN and SYDVKM. The CDR3 loop spans 16 amino acids. DNA of the CDR3: TGTGCCAGCAGGTTGCTCGTTGGGACACCGAACACTGAAGCTTTCTTT. It codes for CASRLLVGTPNTEAFF.

The rearrangement links TRBV28 to TRBJ2-5; the D gene is possibly TRBD2 (7 bases). CDR1 and CDR2 (germline): MDHEN, SYDVKM. The ends were cut back, 7 bases at V and 7 bases at J, with 13 bases in the middle. CDR3 length equals 12 residues. CDR3 residues: CASKGGGGTQYF. For the CDR3, the DNA is TGTGCCAGCAAAGGAGGGGGGGGGACCCAGTACTTC.

The table lists this clonotype with many counts. V and J are TRBV19 and TRBJ1-3; a weak D match, TRBD1 (6 bases). Deletions cut 1 base from V and 3 bases from J, with 10 bases between. The CDR3 is 15 residues long. From germline, CDR1 is LNHDA and CDR2 SQIVND (reference sequence). The CDR3 sequence: CASSIGQGYGNTIYF. CDR3 nucleotides: TGTGCCAGTAGTATAGGGCAGGGGTATGGAAACACCATATATTTT.

This clonotype was recorded at least ten times. The rearrangement joins TRBV24-1 to TRBJ2-1, with 7 positions matching TRBD2. CDR3 length: 15 residues. Germline values: CDR1 KGHDR, CDR2 SFDVKD. Trimming at V came to 7 bases and at J to 4 bases, leaving 9 bases not matched to a gene. The CDR3 loop reads CATSPTGTTYNEQFF. CDR3 bases: TGTGCCACCAGCCCAACCGGGACTACTTACAATGAGCAGTTCTTC.

The CDR3, as DNA: TGTGCCAGCAGCCGAGGGGGGGCAGGAACTAATGAAAAACTGTTTTTT. This gives the protein CASSRGGAGTNEKLFF. The chain uses TRBV7-6 and TRBJ1-4, with D possibly being TRBD1 (6 bases). This CDR3 contains 16 residues. V dropped 5 bases and J dropped 1 base, with 14 bases sitting between them. Germline CDR1 reads SGHVS; CDR2 reads FNYEAQ.

This clonotype came up many times. The chain joins TRBV28 to TRBJ2-4; D possibly uses TRBD1 or TRBD2 (6 bases each). The CDR3 has 16 amino acids. V shed 5 bases and J shed 3 bases, with 17 bases lying between them. Per germline, CDR1 MDHEN and CDR2 SYDVKM. CDR3 sequence (DNA): TGTGCCAGCAGTCCCTCCCGGGGGCTAGTCAAAAACATTCAGTACTTC. Translating it yields CASSPSRGLVKNIQYF.